The clone carrying this TCR beta chain has only one observation. What it binds is unknown. This record belongs to a study of a mutant IDH1 vaccine in newly diagnosed glioma. As for the study in general: The treated population exhibited a male proportion of roughly 62%, a female proportion of 37.5%, and a mean age of about 39 years.

Only in-frame clones appear in the TCRdb table, and some are missing; sequencing was by immunoSEQ multiplex PCR. The table includes roughly 70,000 clones, about 86% detected once. Time point of the sample: baseline, week 1 (first vaccination visit). Treatment reported: pre-vaccination baseline after standard-of-care therapy. Newly diagnosed WHO grade 3 or 4 IDH1-mutant, ATRX-lost astrocytomas were identified in the donors. Per germline, CDR1 SGHRS and CDR2 YFSETQ. This CDR3 contains 15 residues. V gave up 4 bases and J gave up 6 bases, with 17 bases separating them. The study's findings and limits: The vaccine induced immune responses, and these occurred in about 93% of patients.

The chain uses TRBV5-1 and TRBJ1-5, with TRBD1 as a possible D gene (5 bases). The source is a young man with glioma. The source was PBMCs, collected from a glioma patient treated with radiotherapy, temozolomide or both. The CDR3 loop is CASSVGGTGTQPQHF. CDR3 sequence (DNA): TGCGCCAGCAGCGTGGGCGGGACGGGGACTCAGCCCCAGCATTTT.